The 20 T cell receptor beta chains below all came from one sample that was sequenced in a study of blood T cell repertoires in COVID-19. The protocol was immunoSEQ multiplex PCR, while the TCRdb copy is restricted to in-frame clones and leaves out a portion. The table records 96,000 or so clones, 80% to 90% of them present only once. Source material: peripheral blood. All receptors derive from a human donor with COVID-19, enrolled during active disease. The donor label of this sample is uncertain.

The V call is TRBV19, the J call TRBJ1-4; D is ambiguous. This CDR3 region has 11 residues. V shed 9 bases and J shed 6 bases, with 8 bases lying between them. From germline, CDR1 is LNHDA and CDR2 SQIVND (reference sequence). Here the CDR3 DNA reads TGTGCCAGCCGAGATTATGAAAAACTGTTTTTT. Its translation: CASRDYEKLFF.

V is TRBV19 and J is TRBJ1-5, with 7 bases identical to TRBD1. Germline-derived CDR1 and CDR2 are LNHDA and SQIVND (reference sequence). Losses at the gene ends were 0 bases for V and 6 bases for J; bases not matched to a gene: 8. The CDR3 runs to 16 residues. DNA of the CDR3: TGTGCCAGTAGTATAGAAACAGGGGAGTCAGTTCAGCCCCAGCATTTT. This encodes CASSIETGESVQPQHF.

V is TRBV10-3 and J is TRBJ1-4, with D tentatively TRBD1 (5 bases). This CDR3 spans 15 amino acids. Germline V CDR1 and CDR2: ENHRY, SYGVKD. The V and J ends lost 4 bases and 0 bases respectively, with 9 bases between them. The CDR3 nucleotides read TGTGCCATCAGTGTAGGGGCAGCAACTAATGAAAAACTGTTTTTT. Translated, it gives CAISVGAATNEKLFF.

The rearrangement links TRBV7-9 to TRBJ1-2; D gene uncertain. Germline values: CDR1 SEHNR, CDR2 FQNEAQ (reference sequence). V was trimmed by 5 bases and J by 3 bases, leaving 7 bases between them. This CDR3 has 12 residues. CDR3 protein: CASSRQDYGYTF. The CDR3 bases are TGTGCCAGCAGCCGCCAGGACTATGGCTACACCTTC.

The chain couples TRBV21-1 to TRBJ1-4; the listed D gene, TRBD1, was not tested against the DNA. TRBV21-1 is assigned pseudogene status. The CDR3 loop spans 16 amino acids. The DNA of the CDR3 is TGTGCCAGCAGCAAGACTGGGGCGCCCAAGGATGAAAAACTGTTTTTT. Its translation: CASSKTGAPKDEKLFF.

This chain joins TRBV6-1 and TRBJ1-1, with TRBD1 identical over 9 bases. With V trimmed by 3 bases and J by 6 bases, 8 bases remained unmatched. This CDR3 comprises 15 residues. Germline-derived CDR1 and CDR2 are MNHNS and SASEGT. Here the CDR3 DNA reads TGTGCCAGCAGTGACGGGACAGGGTATGGCTCTGAAGCTTTCTTT. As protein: CASSDGTGYGSEAFF.

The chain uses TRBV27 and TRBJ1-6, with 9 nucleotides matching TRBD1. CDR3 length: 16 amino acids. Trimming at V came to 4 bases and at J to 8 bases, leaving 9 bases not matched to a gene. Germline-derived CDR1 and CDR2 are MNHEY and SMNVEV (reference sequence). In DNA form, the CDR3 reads TGTGCCAGCAGTTCCGGGACAGGGTTTCGGGATTCACCCCTCCACTTT. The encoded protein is CASSSGTGFRDSPLHF.

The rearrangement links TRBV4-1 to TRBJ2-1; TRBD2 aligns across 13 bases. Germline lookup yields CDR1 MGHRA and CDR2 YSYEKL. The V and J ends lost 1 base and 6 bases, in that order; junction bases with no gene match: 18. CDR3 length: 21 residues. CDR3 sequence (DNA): TGCGCCAGCAGCCAAGGCCTGACTAGCGGGAGGTCCCATAGGAGGGCCAATGAGCAGTTCTTC. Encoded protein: CASSQGLTSGRSHRRANEQFF.

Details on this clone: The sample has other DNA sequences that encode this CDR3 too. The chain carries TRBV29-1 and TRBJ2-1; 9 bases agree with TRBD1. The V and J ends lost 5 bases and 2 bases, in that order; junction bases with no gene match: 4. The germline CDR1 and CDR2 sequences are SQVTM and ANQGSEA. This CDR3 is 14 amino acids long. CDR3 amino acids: CSVSGTGTYNEQFF. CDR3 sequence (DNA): TGCAGCGTTTCCGGGACAGGGACCTACAATGAGCAGTTCTTC.

The CDR3 sequence: CAWSVSRYTGELFF. The CDR3 region has the DNA TGTGCCTGGAGTGTATCGCGGTACACCGGGGAGCTGTTTTTT. The rearrangement links TRBV30 to TRBJ2-2; D not resolved. The CDR3 has 14 amino acids. V dropped 0 bases and J dropped 3 bases, with 8 bases sitting between them. CDR1 is GTSNPN, CDR2 SVGIG, per germline (reference sequence).

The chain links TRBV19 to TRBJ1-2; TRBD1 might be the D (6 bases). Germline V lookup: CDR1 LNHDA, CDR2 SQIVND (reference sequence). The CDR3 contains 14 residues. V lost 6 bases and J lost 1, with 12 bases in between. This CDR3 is CASSPDSFNYGYTF. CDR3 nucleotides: TGTGCCAGTAGCCCGGACAGTTTTAACTATGGCTACACCTTC.

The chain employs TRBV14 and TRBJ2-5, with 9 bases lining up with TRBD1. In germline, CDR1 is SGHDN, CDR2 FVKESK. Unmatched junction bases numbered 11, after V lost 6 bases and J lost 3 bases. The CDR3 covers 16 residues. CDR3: CASSPQGAVLEETQYF. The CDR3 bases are TGTGCCAGCAGTCCACAGGGGGCGGTTTTAGAAGAGACCCAGTACTTC.

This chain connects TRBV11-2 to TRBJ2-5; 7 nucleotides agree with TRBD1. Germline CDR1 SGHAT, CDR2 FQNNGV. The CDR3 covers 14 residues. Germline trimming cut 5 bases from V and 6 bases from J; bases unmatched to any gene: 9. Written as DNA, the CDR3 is TGTGCCAGCAGCCAAGAGACAGGGAGCCAGACCCAGTACTTC. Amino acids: CASSQETGSQTQYF.

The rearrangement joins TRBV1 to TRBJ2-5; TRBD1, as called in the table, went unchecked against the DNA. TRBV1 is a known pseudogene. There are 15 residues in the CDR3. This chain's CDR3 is CTSSQVQGSQETQYF. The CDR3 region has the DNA TGCACCAGCAGCCAAGTACAGGGGTCGCAAGAGACCCAGTACTTC.

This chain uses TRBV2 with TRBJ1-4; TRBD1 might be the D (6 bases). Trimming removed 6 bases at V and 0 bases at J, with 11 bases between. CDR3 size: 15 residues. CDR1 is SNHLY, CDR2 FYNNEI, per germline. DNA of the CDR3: TGTGCCAGCAGAACGGACAGCGCAACTAATGAAAAACTGTTTTTT. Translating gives CASRTDSATNEKLFF.

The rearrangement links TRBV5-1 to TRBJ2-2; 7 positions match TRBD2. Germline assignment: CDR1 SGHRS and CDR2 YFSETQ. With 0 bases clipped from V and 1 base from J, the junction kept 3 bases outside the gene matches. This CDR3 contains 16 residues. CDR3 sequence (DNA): TGCGCCAGCAGCTTGGATCTAGCGGAGAACACCGGGGAGCTGTTTTTT. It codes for CASSLDLAENTGELFF.

CDR3 amino acids: CSDDRGSDYGYTF. The CDR3, as DNA: TGCAGCGACGACAGGGGATCGGACTATGGCTACACCTTC. The V and J genes are TRBV29-1 and TRBJ1-2, with 8 bases matching TRBD1. CDR3 length: 13 residues. V gave up 7 bases and J gave up 3 bases; unmatched junction bases: 7. Germline CDR1 and CDR2: SQVTM and ANQGSEA.

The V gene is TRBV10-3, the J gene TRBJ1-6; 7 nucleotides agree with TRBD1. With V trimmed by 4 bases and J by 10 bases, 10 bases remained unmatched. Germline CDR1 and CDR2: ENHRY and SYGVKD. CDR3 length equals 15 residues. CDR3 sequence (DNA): TGTGCCATCAGTGCCGACAGGGCGCAGATCTCACCCCTCCACTTT. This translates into CAISADRAQISPLHF.

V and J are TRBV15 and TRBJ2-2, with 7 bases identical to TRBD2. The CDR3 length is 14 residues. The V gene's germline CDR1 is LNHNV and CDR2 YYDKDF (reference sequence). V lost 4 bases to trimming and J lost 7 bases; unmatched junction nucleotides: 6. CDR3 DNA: TGTGCCACCAGCACCTTCGGGGGGTACGGGGAGCTGTTTTTT. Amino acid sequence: CATSTFGGYGELFF.

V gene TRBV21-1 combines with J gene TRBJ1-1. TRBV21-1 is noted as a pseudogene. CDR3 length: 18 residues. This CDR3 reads CASSKLVFIGDKNTEAFF. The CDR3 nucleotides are TGTGCCAGCAGCAAATTGGTATTTATAGGAGATAAGAACACTGAAGCTTTCTTT.